A selection of T cell receptor beta chains follows, all from one sample in a study of blood T cell repertoires in COVID-19. Produced via immunoSEQ multiplex PCR; TCRdb's table is partial and in-frame only. Of 100,000 or so clones listed, roughly four fifths were seen once; the top ten hold approximately 15%. The sample taken for sequencing was peripheral blood. These TCRs come from an elderly woman with acute or convalescent COVID-19. CDR3s include the opening cysteine and the closing phenylalanine or tryptophan. The D gene is left open where the match is weak. Size values are once, few and many counts, or a class for expanded clones, and some rows have none.

D gene: TRBD2
V gene: TRBV29-1
J gene: TRBJ2-4
clone size: -
CDR3 protein: CSVGGRGGDIQYF
CDR3 DNA: TGCAGCGTTGGCGGGAGGGGCGGAGACATTCAGTACTTC

D gene: -
V gene: TRBV25-1
J gene: TRBJ1-1
clone size: -
CDR3 protein: CASRDSYTEAFF
CDR3 DNA: TGTGCCAGCAGGGACAGTTACACTGAAGCTTTCTTT

D gene: -
V gene: TRBV2
J gene: TRBJ1-6
clone size: -
CDR3 protein: CAGRAGGFSPLHF
CDR3 DNA: TGTGCCGGCCGGGCGGGGGGATTTTCACCCCTCCACTTT

D gene: TRBD2
V gene: TRBV6-5
J gene: TRBJ2-2
clone size: few
CDR3 protein: CASNHGGKNTGELFF
CDR3 DNA: TGTGCCAGCAACCACGGGGGGAAGAACACCGGGGAGCTGTTTTTT

D gene: TRBD2
V gene: TRBV6-2/TRBV6-3
J gene: TRBJ2-1
clone size: -
CDR3 protein: CASSYSGGRANEQFF
CDR3 DNA: TGTGCCAGCAGTTACTCGGGGGGGAGAGCGAATGAGCAGTTCTTC

D gene: TRBD1
V gene: TRBV18
J gene: TRBJ1-1
clone size: -
CDR3 protein: CASSPETGGRTEAFF
CDR3 DNA: TGTGCCAGCTCACCAGAGACAGGGGGCCGGACTGAAGCTTTCTTT

D gene: -
V gene: TRBV27
J gene: TRBJ2-3
clone size: -
CDR3 protein: CASSLGRRSTDTQYF
CDR3 DNA: TGTGCCAGCAGTTTAGGGCGACGGAGCACAGATACGCAGTATTTT

D gene: TRBD1
V gene: TRBV24-1
J gene: TRBJ2-2
clone size: -
CDR3 protein: CATSDPQGQATNTGELFF
CDR3 DNA: TGTGCCACCAGTGATCCGCAGGGACAGGCTACGAACACCGGGGAGCTGTTTTTT

D gene: -
V gene: TRBV11-3
J gene: TRBJ2-1
clone size: -
CDR3 protein: CASSRETGVPQFF
CDR3 DNA: TGTGCCAGCAGCCGGGAGACTGGGGTCCCGCAGTTCTTC

D gene: -
V gene: TRBV6-2/TRBV6-3
J gene: TRBJ2-3
clone size: -
CDR3 protein: CASSGTPKKNTDTQYF
CDR3 DNA: TGTGCCAGCAGTGGGACTCCCAAGAAGAACACAGATACGCAGTATTTT

D gene: TRBD1
V gene: TRBV6-6
J gene: TRBJ1-2
clone size: -
CDR3 protein: CASSPGQNGYTF
CDR3 DNA: TGTGCCAGCAGTCCGGGACAGAATGGCTACACCTTC

D gene: -
V gene: TRBV5-1
J gene: TRBJ2-2
clone size: few
CDR3 protein: CASNGGNTGELFF
CDR3 DNA: TGCGCCAGCAACGGCGGGAACACCGGGGAGCTGTTTTTT

D gene: -
V gene: TRBV5-4
J gene: TRBJ1-2
clone size: -
CDR3 protein: CASSLDRKYGYTF
CDR3 DNA: TGTGCCAGCAGCTTGGACAGGAAGTATGGCTACACCTTC

D gene: -
V gene: TRBV7-9
J gene: TRBJ2-4
clone size: -
CDR3 protein: CASSPDTNIQYF
CDR3 DNA: TGTGCCAGCAGCCCCGACACAAACATTCAGTACTTC

D gene: TRBD2
V gene: TRBV19
J gene: TRBJ2-3
clone size: -
CDR3 protein: CASSMTSGYTDTQYF
CDR3 DNA: TGTGCCAGTAGTATGACTAGCGGTTACACAGATACGCAGTATTTT

D gene: -
V gene: TRBV28
J gene: TRBJ2-2
clone size: -
CDR3 protein: CASSLVQGTGELFF
CDR3 DNA: TGTGCCAGCAGTTTAGTCCAGGGGACCGGGGAGCTGTTTTTT

D gene: -
V gene: TRBV27
J gene: TRBJ2-1
clone size: -
CDR3 protein: CASKGVFGEQFF
CDR3 DNA: TGTGCCAGCAAGGGGGTATTTGGTGAGCAGTTCTTC

D gene: -
V gene: TRBV18
J gene: TRBJ1-2
clone size: -
CDR3 protein: CASSPSYGYTF
CDR3 DNA: TGTGCCAGCTCACCGAGCTATGGCTACACCTTC

D gene: -
V gene: TRBV5-1
J gene: TRBJ1-5
clone size: few
CDR3 protein: CASSLAGREGQPQHF
CDR3 DNA: TGCGCCAGCAGCTTGGCCGGCAGGGAAGGACAGCCCCAGCATTTT

D gene: TRBD1
V gene: TRBV7-9
J gene: TRBJ2-5
clone size: -
CDR3 protein: CASSSPTGNRETQYF
CDR3 DNA: TGTGCCAGCAGCTCCCCGACAGGGAATCGGGAGACCCAGTACTTC

D gene: -
V gene: TRBV2
J gene: TRBJ2-2
clone size: -
CDR3 protein: CASTGSRNTGELFF
CDR3 DNA: TGTGCCAGCACAGGATCGAGGAACACCGGGGAGCTGTTTTTT

D gene: TRBD1
V gene: TRBV5-4
J gene: TRBJ2-7
clone size: once
CDR3 protein: CASSQSGQGGNEQYF
CDR3 DNA: TGTGCCAGCAGCCAATCGGGACAGGGAGGCAACGAGCAGTACTTC

D gene: -
V gene: TRBV5-6
J gene: TRBJ1-5
clone size: -
CDR3 protein: CASSLQSSSNQPQHF
CDR3 DNA: TGTGCCAGCAGCTTACAGTCAAGTAGCAATCAGCCCCAGCATTTT